One T cell receptor beta chain is described in this entry. As yet, its antigen is unknown. This table comes from immunoSEQ multiplex PCR, and its TCRdb copy is limited to in-frame clones, with some not included. Altogether more than 35,000 clones are present, 78% being singletons, with the ten largest covering more than 10%. This sample stems from a study of OX40 agonist ivuxolimab in advanced cancers. The wider study: Treatment of patients was with ivuxolimab, an agonistic anti-OX40 (CD134) antibody. Earlier treatment with anti-PD-1, anti-PD-L1 or anti-CTLA-4 was permitted, and 30% to 40% had received some. Study results and caveats: Those patients achieving a partial response at 0.1-3.0 mg/kg showed among the lowest clonal expansion.

The CDR3 totals 18 residues. The germline CDR1 and CDR2 sequences are MDHEN and SYDVKM. The ends were cut back, 2 bases at V and 8 bases at J, with 24 bases in the middle. Baseline was the first blood sampling point, followed by cycle 4 day 1 and cycle 7 day 1. The rearrangement joins TRBV28 to TRBJ1-4; no reliable D call. The source is an adult with an advanced solid tumor such as melanoma, head and neck, liver or kidney cancer. The material sequenced was CD4+ or CD8+ T cells sorted from blood, taken in a trial of the OX40 agonist ivuxolimab. CDR3 amino acids: CASSLTGRAARAGEKLFF. The CDR3 DNA reads TGTGCCAGCAGTTTAACCGGGCGGGCAGCCCGGGCTGGGGAAAAACTGTTTTTT.